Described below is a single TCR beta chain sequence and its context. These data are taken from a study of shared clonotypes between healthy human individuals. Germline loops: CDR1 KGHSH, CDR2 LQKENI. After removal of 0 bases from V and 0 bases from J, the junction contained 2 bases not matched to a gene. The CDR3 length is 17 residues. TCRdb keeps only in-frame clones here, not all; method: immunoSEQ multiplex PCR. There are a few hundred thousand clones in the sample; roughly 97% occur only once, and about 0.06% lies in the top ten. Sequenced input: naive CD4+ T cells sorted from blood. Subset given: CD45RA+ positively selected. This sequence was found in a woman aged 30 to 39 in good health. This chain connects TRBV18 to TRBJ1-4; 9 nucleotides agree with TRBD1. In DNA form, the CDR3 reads TGTGCCAGCTCACCACCGGGACAGGGAGCAACTAATGAAAAACTGTTTTTT. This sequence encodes CASSPPGQGATNEKLFF. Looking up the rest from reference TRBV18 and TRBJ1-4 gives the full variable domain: NAGVMQNPRHLVRRRGQEARLRCSPMKGHSHVYWYRQLPEEGLKFMVYLQKENIIDESGMPKERFSAEFPKEGPSILRIQQVVRGDSAAYFCASSPPGQGATNEKLFFGSGTQLSVL.